One TCR beta chain is described in this entry. Its antigen is unidentified. These data are taken from a study of human T cells and chemical hapten exposure. Germline values: CDR1 SGHTA, CDR2 FQGNSA. V lost 7 bases, J lost 2 bases, and 14 bases lay in between. The CDR3 covers 14 residues. Individual cDNA molecules each carried unique molecular identifiers attached by the library. TCRdb independently ran MiXCR on the RACE reads; one entry per CDR3 protein. The sample includes about 380,000 distinct CDR3 sequences, about 6% of them seen just once. Time point specified: patch test 2, 6 weeks after DPC sensitization. The treatment: therapeutic diphenylcyclopropenone sensitization with weekly scalp DPC. Patients had alopecia, were aged 18 to 70, and were not pregnant. Study-level findings and limits: Relative to control repertoires, expanded TCRs gave rise to significantly more large CDR3 similarity clusters.

The V gene is TRBV7-2, the J gene TRBJ1-1, with a tentative D call TRBD1 (6 bases). Source: whole blood, taken in connection with sensitization to the hapten diphenylcyclopropenone (DPC). The source of this sequence is a young woman with alopecia areata. Some clones in this sample may be carry-over from other donors' samples. The CDR3 region is CASNIRGENTEAFF. DNA of the CDR3: TGTGCCAGCAACATCAGGGGTGAAAACACTGAAGCTTTCTTT.